This T cell receptor (beta chain) was found in a study of T cell responses to AZD1222 COVID-19 vaccine. Here immunoSEQ multiplex PCR was the method, and the copy in TCRdb shows in-frame clones only, minus some. The table lists 150,000 or so clones, roughly 92% of them singletons, with about 5% in the top ten. Regarding the study as a whole: Females made up more of the donors, who were largely white British, and clonal diversity may have come out too low. In the spike-specific TCR repertoire, nearly half reportedly target unmutated variant regions.

A word on this clone: As yet, its antigen is unknown.

Germline V lookup: CDR1 LNHDA, CDR2 SQIVND (reference sequence). This CDR3 contains 12 residues. Trimming removed 0 bases from V and 7 bases from J, with 6 bases in between. This TCR was recovered from an adult in good health. The V call is TRBV19, the J call TRBJ1-2; no definite D call. The specimen comprised peripheral blood, sampled on day 0 of AZD1222 vaccination. The CDR3 coding sequence is TGTGCCAGTAGTATAGATGAAGGTGGCTACACCTTC. Translation gives CASSIDEGGYTF.